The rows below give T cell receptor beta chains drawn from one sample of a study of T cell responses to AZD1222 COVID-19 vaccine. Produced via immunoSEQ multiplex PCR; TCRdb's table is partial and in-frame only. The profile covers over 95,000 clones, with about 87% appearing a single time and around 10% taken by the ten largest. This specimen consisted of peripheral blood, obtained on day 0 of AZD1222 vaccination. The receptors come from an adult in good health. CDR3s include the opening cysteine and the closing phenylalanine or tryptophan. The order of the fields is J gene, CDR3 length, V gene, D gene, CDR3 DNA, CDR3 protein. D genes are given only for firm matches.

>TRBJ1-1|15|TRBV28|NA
TGTTCCTCGGGGCACCGCGGAGTGTGGAACACTGAAGCTTTCTTT
CSSGHRGVWNTEAFF
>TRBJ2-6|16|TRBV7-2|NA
TGTGCCAGCAGAGGACAGGCGGGAGCTGGGGCCAACGTCCTGACTTTC
CASRGQAGAGANVLTF
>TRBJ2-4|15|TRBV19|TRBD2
TGTGCCAGTAGTATTAGCGGGAGGGACGAAAACATTCAGTACTTC
CASSISGRDENIQYF
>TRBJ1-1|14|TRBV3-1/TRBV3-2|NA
TGTGCCAGCAGCGTACAGGGTAGGGTAACTGAAGCTTTCTTT
CASSVQGRVTEAFF
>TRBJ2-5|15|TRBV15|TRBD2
TGTGCCACCAGCAGCCGACGCCGGGAGGGAGAGACCCAGTACTTC
CATSSRRREGETQYF
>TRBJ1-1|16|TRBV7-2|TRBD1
TGTGCCAGCAGCTTAGCGCGAGGGGGCGGGTTCTCTGAAGCTTTCTTT
CASSLARGGGFSEAFF
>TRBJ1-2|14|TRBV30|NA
TGTGCCTGGAGCTGGGACTTTTTAACGTATGGCTACACCTTC
CAWSWDFLTYGYTF
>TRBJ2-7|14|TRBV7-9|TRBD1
TGTGCCAGCAGCGGACCGGGACAGGGGGTCGAGCAGTACTTC
CASSGPGQGVEQYF
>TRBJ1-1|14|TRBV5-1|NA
TGCGCCAGCAGCACACAGGGTGGGAACACTGAAGCTTTCTTT
CASSTQGGNTEAFF
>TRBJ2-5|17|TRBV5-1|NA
TGCGCCAGCAGCTCATACGGACAGTCGCTGCACGGCGAGACCCAGTACTTC
CASSSYGQSLHGETQYF